The T cell receptor beta chain under discussion was sequenced for a study of cytomegalovirus exposure and HLA in healthy donors. Donors sampled were nominally healthy, though unrecorded immune exposures were likely. Use of 60 Vbeta and 13 Jbeta primers characterized the PCR. Only in-frame clones appear in the TCRdb table, and some are missing; sequencing was by immunoSEQ multiplex PCR. The listing contains 120,000 to 150,000 clones. Regarding this clone: Its cognate antigen is unknown.

General study findings and limits: Solely CMV serostatus was available to characterize immune exposure. Analysis performed later showed TCR beta chains linked to HLA being more clonally expanded than equally common others.

This CDR3 is built from 17 residues. The chain carries TRBV7-5 and TRBJ2-4; TRBD2, the table's D call, was not compared with the DNA. TRBV7-5 is reported as a pseudogene. Sequencing was done on a sample of PBMCs. This TCR derives from a woman in her fifties or sixties in good health and CMV-seronegative. The CDR3 loop is CVRSFPQDRGGKNIQYF. DNA for the CDR3: TGTGTCAGAAGCTTCCCCCAGGACCGGGGAGGCAAAAACATTCAGTACTTC.